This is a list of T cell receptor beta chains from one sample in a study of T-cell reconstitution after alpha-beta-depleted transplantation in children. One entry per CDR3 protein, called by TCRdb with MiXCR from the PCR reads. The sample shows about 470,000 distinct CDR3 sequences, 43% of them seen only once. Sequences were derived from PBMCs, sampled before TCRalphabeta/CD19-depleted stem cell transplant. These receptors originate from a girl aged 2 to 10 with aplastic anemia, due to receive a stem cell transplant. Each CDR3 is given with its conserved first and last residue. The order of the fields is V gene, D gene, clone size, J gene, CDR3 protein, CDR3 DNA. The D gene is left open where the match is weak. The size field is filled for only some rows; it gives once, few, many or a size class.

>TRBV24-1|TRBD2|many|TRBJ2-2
CATSDSSGPGELFF
TGTGCCACCAGTGATTCTAGCGGCCCCGGGGAGCTGTTTTTT
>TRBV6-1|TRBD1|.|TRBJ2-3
CASSMRGDRSIADTQYF
TGTGCCAGCAGTATGAGGGGGGACAGGTCTATCGCAGATACGCAGTATTTT
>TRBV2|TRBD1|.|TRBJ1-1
CASRGQEMNTEAFF
TGTGCCAGCAGGGGACAGGAGATGAACACTGAAGCTTTCTTT
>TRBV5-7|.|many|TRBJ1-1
CASSLRTAAREATEAFF
TGTGCCAGCAGCTTGAGGACCGCTGCGAGGGAGGCAACTGAAGCTTTCTTT
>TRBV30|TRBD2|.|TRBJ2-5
CAWTSGLAGGETQYF
TGTGCCTGGACATCGGGACTAGCGGGGGGAGAGACCCAGTACTTC
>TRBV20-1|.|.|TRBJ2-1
CSASRGRTYNEQFF
TGCAGTGCTAGTCGGGGACGGACCTACAATGAGCAGTTCTTC
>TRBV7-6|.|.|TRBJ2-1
CASSKMTGREQFF
TGTGCCAGCAGCAAGATGACAGGGAGGGAGCAGTTCTTC
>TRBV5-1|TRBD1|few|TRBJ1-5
CASSRQGGDNQPQHF
TGCGCCAGCAGCCGACAGGGAGGGGACAATCAGCCCCAGCATTTT
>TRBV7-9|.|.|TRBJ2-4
CASSHSVLANNIQYF
TGTGCCAGCAGTCACTCAGTACTAGCCAATAACATTCAGTACTTC
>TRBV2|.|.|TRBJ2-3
CASVQGHGSHTGTQYF
TGTGCCAGCGTACAGGGGCACGGGAGCCATACGGGTACGCAGTATTTT
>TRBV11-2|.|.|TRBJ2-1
CASSLVGVNEQFF
TGTGCCAGCAGCTTAGTTGGGGTCAATGAGCAGTTCTTC
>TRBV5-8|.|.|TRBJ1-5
CASSLAGGRSQPQHF
TGTGCCAGCAGCTTGGCTGGGGGTAGAAGCCAGCCCCAGCATTTT
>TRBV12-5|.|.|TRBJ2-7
CASGLDGQDKYF
TGTGCTAGTGGTTTAGATGGGCAGGATAAGTACTTC
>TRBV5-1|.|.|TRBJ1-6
CASSLEPTGVLHF
TGCGCCAGCAGCTTGGAACCGACAGGCGTCCTCCACTTT
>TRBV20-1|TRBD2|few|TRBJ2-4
CSASLPGLAVKNIQYF
TGCAGTGCTAGTCTCCCTGGACTAGCGGTCAAAAACATTCAGTACTTC
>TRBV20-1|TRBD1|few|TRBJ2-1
CSAPAPGGEQFF
TGCAGTGCTCCCGCCCCAGGGGGTGAGCAGTTCTTC
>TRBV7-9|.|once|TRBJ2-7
CASSLELPRAYEQYF
TGTGCCAGCAGCTTAGAACTGCCCAGAGCGTACGAGCAGTACTTC
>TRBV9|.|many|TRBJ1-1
CASSVATNTEAFF
TGTGCCAGCAGCGTAGCCACGAACACTGAAGCTTTCTTT
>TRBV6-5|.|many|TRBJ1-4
CASSSTEYTATNEKLFF
TGTGCCAGCAGTTCCACCGAATACACTGCAACTAATGAAAAACTGTTTTTT
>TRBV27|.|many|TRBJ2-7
CASGRSSHEQYF
TGTGCCAGCGGGCGGAGTTCCCACGAGCAGTACTTC
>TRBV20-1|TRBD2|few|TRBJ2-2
CSATRLAGGPNTGELFF
TGCAGTGCTACTAGACTAGCGGGAGGGCCGAACACCGGGGAGCTGTTTTTT
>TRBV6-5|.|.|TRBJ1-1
CASSSTLREKAFF
TGTGCCAGCAGTTCTACTCTCAGGGAAAAAGCTTTCTTT
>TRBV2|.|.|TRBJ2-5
CASSNLASGDQVDF
TGTGCCAGTTCCAATCTCGCCAGCGGTGATCAGGTCGACTTC
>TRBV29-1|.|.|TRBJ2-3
CSVDSGWKDTQYF
TGCAGCGTTGACTCCGGATGGAAAGATACGCAGTATTTT
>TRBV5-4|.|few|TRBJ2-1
CASRSQLNNEQFF
TGTGCCAGCAGAAGCCAACTAAACAATGAGCAGTTCTTC
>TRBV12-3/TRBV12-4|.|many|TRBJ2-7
CASSLYKPSYEQYF
TGTGCCAGCAGTTTATATAAGCCATCCTACGAGCAGTACTTC
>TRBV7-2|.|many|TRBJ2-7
CASNLGPAYEQYF
TGTGCCAGCAACCTAGGACCGGCCTACGAGCAGTACTTC
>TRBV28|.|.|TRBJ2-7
CASSTIATPYEQYF
TGTGCCAGCAGTACTATTGCTACTCCATACGAGCAGTACTTC
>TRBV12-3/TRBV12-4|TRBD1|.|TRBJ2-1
CASSLGLGGGYNEQFF
TGTGCCAGCAGTTTGGGGTTAGGGGGCGGGTACAATGAGCAGTTCTTC
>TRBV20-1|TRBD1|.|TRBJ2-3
CSAADRKDTQYF
TGCAGTGCGGCGGACAGGAAGGATACGCAGTATTTT
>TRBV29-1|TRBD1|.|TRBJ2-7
CSVLDRGVSEQYF
TGCAGCGTTCTGGACAGGGGGGTGAGCGAGCAGTACTTC
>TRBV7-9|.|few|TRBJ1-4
CASSFVGGNEKLFF
TGTGCCAGCAGCTTTGTAGGGGGAAATGAAAAACTGTTTTTT
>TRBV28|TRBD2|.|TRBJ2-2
CASRGGRNTGELFF
TGTGCCAGCAGAGGCGGGAGGAACACCGGGGAGCTGTTTTTT
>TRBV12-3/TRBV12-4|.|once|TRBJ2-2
CASSFPPSRELFF
TGTGCCAGCAGTTTTCCACCTTCCCGGGAGCTGTTTTTT
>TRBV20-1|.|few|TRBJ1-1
CSAPREGRDTEAFF
TGCAGTGCCCCACGGGAGGGGCGGGACACTGAAGCTTTCTTT
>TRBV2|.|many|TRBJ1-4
CASSKGRFNEKLFF
TGTGCCAGCAGTAAGGGACGGTTTAATGAAAAACTGTTTTTT
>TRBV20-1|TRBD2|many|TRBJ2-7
CSARAGTSGSLSSYEQYF
TGCAGTGCTAGAGCCGGGACTAGCGGGAGTCTTTCGTCCTACGAGCAGTACTTC
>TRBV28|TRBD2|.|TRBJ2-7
CASSLRGAGGYEQYF
TGTGCCAGCAGTCTAAGGGGGGCGGGAGGCTACGAGCAGTACTTC
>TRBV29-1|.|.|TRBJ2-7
CSVGAGPYEQYF
TGCAGCGTTGGTGCAGGGCCCTACGAGCAGTACTTC
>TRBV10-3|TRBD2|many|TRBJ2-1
CAISEPGTSGLNEQFF
TGTGCCATCAGTGAGCCAGGGACTAGCGGGTTAAATGAGCAGTTCTTC
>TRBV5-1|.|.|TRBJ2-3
CASSLVYPGPMVDTQYF
TGCGCCAGCAGCTTGGTTTATCCGGGTCCTATGGTGGATACGCAGTATTTT
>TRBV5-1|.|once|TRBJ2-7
CASSLVSGLQPTYEQYF
TGCGCCAGCAGCTTAGTATCAGGGCTACAGCCAACCTACGAGCAGTACTTC
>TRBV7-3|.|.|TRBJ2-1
CASSMSGAYNEQFF
TGTGCCAGCAGCATGTCGGGAGCTTACAATGAGCAGTTCTTC
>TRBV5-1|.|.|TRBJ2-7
CASSPLGGGEQYF
TGCGCCAGCAGCCCCCTGGGTGGCGGCGAGCAGTACTTC
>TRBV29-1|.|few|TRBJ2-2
CSVEDEFLSGELFF
TGCAGCGTTGAAGACGAGTTCCTGTCCGGGGAGCTGTTTTTT
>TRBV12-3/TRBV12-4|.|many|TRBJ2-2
CASSLEWRYTGELFF
TGTGCCAGCAGTTTAGAATGGCGGTACACCGGGGAGCTGTTTTTT